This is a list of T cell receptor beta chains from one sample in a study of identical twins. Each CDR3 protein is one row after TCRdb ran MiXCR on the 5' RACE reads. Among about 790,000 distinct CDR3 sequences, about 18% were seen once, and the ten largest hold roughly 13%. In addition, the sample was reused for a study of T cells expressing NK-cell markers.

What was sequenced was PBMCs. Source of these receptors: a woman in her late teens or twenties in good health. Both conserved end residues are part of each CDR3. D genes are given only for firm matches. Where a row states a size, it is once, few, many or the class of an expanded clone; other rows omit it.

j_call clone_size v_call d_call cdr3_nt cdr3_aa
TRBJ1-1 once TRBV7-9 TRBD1 TGTGCCAGCAGCCCCACCGACAGGGTGAACACTGAAGCTTTCTTT CASSPTDRVNTEAFF
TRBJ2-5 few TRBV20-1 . TGCAGTGCTAGATCCAGGGGTTCGGGAGAGACCCAGTACTTC CSARSRGSGETQYF
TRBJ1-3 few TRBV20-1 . TGCAGTGCTATAAACGCGAGGGGCGGAGGAAACACCATATATTTT CSAINARGGGNTIYF
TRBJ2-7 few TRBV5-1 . TGCGCCAGCAGCCTCTCGGGACACTTCTTGGAGCAGTACTTC CASSLSGHFLEQYF
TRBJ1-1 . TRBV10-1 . TGCGCCAGCAGGAGAGGGTTCAACACTGAAGCTTTCTTT CASRRGFNTEAFF
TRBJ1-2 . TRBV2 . TGTGCCAGCGGAGGGACTTTATATGGCTACACCTTC CASGGTLYGYTF
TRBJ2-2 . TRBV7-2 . TGTGCCAGCAGCTCCGACCCCGGGGAGCTGTTTTTT CASSSDPGELFF
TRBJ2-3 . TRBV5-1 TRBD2 TGCGCCAGCAGCGTCGGACTAGCGGGGGGAACAGATACGCAGTATTTT CASSVGLAGGTDTQYF
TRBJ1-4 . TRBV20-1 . TGCAGTGCGAGGACAGCTCAAGGCCAGGAAAAACTGTTTTTT CSARTAQGQEKLFF
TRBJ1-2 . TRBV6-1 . TGTGCCAGTAGTGAAGTCGCTGGGGGGGGCCACCTGAGAACCTTC CASSEVAGGGHLRTF
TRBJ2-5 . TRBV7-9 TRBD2 TGTGCCAGCAGCTTAGCACCAGCGGGGTATCAAGAGACCCAGTACTTC CASSLAPAGYQETQYF
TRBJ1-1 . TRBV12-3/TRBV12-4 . TGTGCCAGCAGGAGACAGACGAACACTGAAGCTTTCTTT CASRRQTNTEAFF
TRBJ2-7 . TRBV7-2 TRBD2 TGTGCCAGCAGCCCCCTAGCGGGACTCCTCAGCGAGCAGTACTTC CASSPLAGLLSEQYF
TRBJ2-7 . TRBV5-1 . TGCGCCAGCAGCTTGGGCTGGCAGGGGTCTTCCTACGAGCAGTACTTC CASSLGWQGSSYEQYF
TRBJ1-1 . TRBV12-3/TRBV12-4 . TGTGCCAGCTATTCCGGAACTGAAGCTTTCTTT CASYSGTEAFF
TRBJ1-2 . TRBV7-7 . TGTGCTAGCAGCGGACCGGGACTCCACTTTTACTCACTTGCTGGCTACACCTTC CASSGPGLHFYSLAGYTF
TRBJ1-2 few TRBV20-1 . TGCAGTGCTAGGGAGAGCACCTATGGCTACACCTTC CSARESTYGYTF
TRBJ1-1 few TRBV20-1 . TGCAGTGCTAGACCCGGCGGGGGAGAGGCTTTCTTT CSARPGGGEAFF
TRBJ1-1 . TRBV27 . TGTGCCAGCAGTTTAGCTCCACGATTGACTGAAGCTTTCTTT CASSLAPRLTEAFF
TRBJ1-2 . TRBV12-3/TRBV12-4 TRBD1 TGTGCCAGCACTTTGACAGGGGGCGGCTATGGCTACACCTTC CASTLTGGGYGYTF
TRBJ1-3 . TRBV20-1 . TGCAGTGCGGGTGGGACGGCTGGAAACACCATATATTTT CSAGGTAGNTIYF
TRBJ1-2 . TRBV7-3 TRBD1 TGTGCCAGCAGCTCCAGGGGGGGGGCCTATGGCTACACCTTC CASSSRGGAYGYTF
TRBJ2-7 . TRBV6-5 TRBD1 TGTGCCAGCAGTTCGAGATCCGGACAGGCCCCCATGCAGTACTTC CASSSRSGQAPMQYF
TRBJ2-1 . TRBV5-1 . TGCGCCAGCAGCCCGGCCGGGGTCCCCCTCAGTGAGCAGTTCTTC CASSPAGVPLSEQFF
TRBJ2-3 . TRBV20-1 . TGCAGTGGTAGGGAGGAGACAGATACGCAGTATTTT CSGREETDTQYF
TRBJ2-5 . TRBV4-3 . TGCGCCAGCAGCCAAGCCCGGTTACAAGAGACCCAGTACTTC CASSQARLQETQYF
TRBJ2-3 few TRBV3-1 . TGTGCCAGCAGCCAGCCAAGGATCCAGCCCCTAGGAATAGGGGCAGATACGCAGTATTTT CASSQPRIQPLGIGADTQYF